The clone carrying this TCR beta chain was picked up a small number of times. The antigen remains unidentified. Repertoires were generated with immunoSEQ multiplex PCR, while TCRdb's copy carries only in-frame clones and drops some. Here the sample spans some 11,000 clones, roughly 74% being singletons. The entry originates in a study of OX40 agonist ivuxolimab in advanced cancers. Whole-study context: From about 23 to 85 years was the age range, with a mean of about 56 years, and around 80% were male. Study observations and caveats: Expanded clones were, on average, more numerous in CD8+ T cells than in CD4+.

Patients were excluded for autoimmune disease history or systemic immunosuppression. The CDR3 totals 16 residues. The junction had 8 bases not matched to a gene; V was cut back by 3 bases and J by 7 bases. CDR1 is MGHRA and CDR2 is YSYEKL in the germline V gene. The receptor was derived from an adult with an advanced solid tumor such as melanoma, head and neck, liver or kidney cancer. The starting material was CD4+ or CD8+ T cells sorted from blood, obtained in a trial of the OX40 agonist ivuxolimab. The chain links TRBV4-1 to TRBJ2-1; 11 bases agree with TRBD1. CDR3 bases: TGCGCCAGCAGCCATCCCGGGACAGGGGGAGGGAATGAGCAGTTCTTC. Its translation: CASSHPGTGGGNEQFF.